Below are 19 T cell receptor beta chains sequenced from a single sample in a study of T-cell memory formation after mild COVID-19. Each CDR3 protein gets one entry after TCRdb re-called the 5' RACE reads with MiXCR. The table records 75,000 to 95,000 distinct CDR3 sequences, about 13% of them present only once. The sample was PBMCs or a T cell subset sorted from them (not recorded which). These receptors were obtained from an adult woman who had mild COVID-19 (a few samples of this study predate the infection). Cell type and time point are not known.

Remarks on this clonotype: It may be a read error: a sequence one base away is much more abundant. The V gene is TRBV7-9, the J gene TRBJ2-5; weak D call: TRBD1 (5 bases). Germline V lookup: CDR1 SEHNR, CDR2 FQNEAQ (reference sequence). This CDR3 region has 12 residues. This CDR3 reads CDSRPGSETQYF. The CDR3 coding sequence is TGTGACAGCAGGCCAGGGTCAGAGACCCAGTACTTC.

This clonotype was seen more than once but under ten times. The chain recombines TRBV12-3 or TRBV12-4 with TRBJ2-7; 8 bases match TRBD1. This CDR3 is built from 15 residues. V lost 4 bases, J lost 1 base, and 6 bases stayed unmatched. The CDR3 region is CASSYEWTGSYEQYF. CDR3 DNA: TGTGCCAGCAGTTATGAGTGGACAGGGTCCTACGAGCAGTACTTC.

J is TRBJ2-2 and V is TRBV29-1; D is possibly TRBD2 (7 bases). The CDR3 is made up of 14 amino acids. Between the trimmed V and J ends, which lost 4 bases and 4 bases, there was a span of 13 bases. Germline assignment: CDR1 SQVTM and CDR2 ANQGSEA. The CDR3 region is CSVVSGEGTGELFF. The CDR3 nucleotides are TGCAGCGTTGTATCAGGGGAGGGCACCGGGGAGCTGTTTTTT.

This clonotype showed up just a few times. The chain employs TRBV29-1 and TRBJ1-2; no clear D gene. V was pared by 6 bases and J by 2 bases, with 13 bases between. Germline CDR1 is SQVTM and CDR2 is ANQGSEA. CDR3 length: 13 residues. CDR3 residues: CSVDQTGNYGYTF. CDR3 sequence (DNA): TGCAGCGTCGACCAGACTGGGAACTATGGCTACACCTTC. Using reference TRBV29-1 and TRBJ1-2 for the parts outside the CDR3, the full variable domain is SAVISQKPSRDICQRGTSLTIQCQVDSQVTMMFWYRQQPGQSLTLIATANQGSEATYESGFVIDKFPISRPNLTFSTLTVSNMSPEDSSIYLCSVDQTGNYGYTFGSGTRLTVV.

As DNA, the CDR3 is TGCGCCAGCAGCTTGGAGGGACAGTTTACAGATACGCAGTATTTT. It is translated as CASSLEGQFTDTQYF. The chain carries TRBV5-1 and TRBJ2-3; TRBD1 aligns across 7 bases. The V segment lost 0 bases and the J segment 3 bases; nucleotides outside the gene matches: 4. In germline, CDR1 is SGHRS, CDR2 YFSETQ. The length of the CDR3 is 15 residues.

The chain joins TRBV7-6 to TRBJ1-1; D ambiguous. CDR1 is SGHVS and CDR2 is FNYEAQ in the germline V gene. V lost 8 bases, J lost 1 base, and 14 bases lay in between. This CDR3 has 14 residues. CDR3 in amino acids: CASGIGVGNTEAFF. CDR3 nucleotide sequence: TGTGCCAGCGGCATCGGGGTAGGGAACACTGAAGCTTTCTTT.

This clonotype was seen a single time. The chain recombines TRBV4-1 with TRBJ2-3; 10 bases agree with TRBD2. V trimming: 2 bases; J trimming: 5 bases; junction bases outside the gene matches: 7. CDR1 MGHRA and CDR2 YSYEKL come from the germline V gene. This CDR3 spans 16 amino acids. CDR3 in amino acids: CASSQPTSGWEDTQYF. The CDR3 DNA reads TGCGCCAGCAGCCAACCGACTAGCGGGTGGGAAGATACGCAGTATTTT.

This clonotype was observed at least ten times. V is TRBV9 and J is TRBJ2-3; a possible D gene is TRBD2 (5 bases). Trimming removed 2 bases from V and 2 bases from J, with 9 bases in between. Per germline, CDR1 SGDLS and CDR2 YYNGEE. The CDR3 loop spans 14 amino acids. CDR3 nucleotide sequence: TGTGCCAGCAGCGTTGTGGACTTCACAGATACGCAGTATTTT. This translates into CASSVVDFTDTQYF. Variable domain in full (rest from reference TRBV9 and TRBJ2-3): DSGVTQTPKHLITATGQRVTLRCSPRSGDLSVYWYQQSLDQGLQFLIQYYNGEERAKGNILERFSAQQFPDLHSELNLSSLELGDSALYFCASSVVDFTDTQYFGPGTRLTVL.

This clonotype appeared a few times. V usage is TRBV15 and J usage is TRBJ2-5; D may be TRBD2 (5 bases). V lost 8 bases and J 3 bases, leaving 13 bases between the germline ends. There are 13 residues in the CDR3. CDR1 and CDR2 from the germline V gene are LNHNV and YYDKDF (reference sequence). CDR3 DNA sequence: TGTGCCACCTGCTTGCAGGAGGAAGAGACCCAGTACTTC. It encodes CATCLQEEETQYF.

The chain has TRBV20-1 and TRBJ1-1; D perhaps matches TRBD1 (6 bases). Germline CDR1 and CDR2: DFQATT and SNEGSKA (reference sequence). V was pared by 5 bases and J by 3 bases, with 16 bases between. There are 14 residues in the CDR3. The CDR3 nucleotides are TGCAGTGCTGAAGGGGGACATGGCTACACTGAAGCTTTCTTT. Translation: CSAEGGHGYTEAFF.

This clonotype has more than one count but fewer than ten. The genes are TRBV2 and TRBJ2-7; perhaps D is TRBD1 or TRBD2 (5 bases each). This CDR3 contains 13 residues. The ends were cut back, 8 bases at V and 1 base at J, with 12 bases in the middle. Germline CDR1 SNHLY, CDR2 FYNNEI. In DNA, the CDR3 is TGTGCCAGCCGTTGGGGGAGTTCCTACGAGCAGTACTTC. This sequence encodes CASRWGSSYEQYF.

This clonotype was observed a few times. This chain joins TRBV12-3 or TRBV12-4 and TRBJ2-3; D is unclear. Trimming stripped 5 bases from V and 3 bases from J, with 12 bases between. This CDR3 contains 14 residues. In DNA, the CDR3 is TGTGCCAGCAGTCACCTCGATTGGACAGATACGCAGTATTTT. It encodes CASSHLDWTDTQYF.

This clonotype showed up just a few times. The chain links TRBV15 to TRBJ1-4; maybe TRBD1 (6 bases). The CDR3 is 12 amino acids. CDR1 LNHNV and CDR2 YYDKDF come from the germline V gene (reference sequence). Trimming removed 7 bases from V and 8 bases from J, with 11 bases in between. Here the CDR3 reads CATTLRGEKLFF. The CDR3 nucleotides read TGTGCCACCACCTTAAGGGGGGAAAAACTGTTTTTT.

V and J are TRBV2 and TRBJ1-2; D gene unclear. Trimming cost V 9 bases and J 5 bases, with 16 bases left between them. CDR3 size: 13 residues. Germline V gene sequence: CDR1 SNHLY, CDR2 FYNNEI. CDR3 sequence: CARAPHSDYGYTF. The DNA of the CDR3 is TGTGCCAGAGCCCCCCACAGCGATTATGGCTACACCTTC.

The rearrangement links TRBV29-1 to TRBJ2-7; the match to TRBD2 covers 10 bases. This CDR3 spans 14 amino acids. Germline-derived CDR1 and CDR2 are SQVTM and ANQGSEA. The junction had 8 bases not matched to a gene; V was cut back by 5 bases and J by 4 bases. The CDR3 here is CSVSFSGGLYEQYF. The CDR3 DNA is TGCAGCGTTTCCTTTAGCGGGGGGCTGTACGAGCAGTACTTC.

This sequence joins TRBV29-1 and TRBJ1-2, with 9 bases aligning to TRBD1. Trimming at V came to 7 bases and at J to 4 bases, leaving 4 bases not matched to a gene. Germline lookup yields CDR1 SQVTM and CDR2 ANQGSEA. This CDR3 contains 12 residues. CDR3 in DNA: TGCAGCGCCCTGGACAGGGGCTATGGCTACACCTTC. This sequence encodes CSALDRGYGYTF.

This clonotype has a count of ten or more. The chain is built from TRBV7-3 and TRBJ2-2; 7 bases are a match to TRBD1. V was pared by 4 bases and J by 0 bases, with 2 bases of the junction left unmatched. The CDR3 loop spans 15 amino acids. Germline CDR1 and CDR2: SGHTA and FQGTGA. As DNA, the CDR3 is TGTGCCAGCAGCTCCGGGACAGCGAACACCGGGGAGCTGTTTTTT. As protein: CASSSGTANTGELFF.

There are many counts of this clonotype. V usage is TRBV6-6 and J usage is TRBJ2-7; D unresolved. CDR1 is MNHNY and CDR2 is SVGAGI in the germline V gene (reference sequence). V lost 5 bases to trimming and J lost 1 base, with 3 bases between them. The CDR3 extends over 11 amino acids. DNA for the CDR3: TGTGCCAGCAGTGAGTCCTACGAGCAGTACTTC. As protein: CASSESYEQYF.

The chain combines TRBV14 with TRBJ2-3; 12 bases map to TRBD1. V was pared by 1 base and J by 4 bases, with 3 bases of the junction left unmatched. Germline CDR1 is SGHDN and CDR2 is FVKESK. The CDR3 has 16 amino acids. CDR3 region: CASSQVGTGGADTQYF. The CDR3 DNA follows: TGTGCCAGCAGCCAAGTAGGGACAGGGGGCGCAGATACGCAGTATTTT.